Here is one T cell receptor (beta chain) with its context. As yet, its antigen is unknown. The PCR had 60 Vbeta and 13 Jbeta primers. Profiled with immunoSEQ multiplex PCR; TCRdb holds only in-frame clones, not every one. In the table there are roughly 180,000 clones, over 80% of which are singletons. These data originate in a study of cytomegalovirus exposure and HLA in healthy donors. Study-wide findings and caveats: Researchers reported in a later analysis that a missense DCLRE1C variant was tied to TCR beta V- and J-gene trimming.

This CDR3 is 17 amino acids long. Germline CDR1 LGHNA, CDR2 YSLEER. V lost 0 bases and J 7 bases, leaving 19 bases between the germline ends. This rearrangement joins TRBV4-3 to TRBJ2-1; no clear D gene. The receptor was isolated from a man aged 40-49 years in good health and CMV-seronegative. The specimen sequenced was PBMCs. CDR3 protein: CASSQDYVSEFENEQFF. CDR3 nucleotide sequence: TGCGCCAGCAGCCAAGATTATGTGTCTGAGTTTGAGAATGAGCAGTTCTTC.